Below, 10 T cell receptor beta chains from the same sample are listed, as sequenced in a study of OX40 agonist ivuxolimab in advanced cancers. Repertoires were generated with immunoSEQ multiplex PCR, while TCRdb's copy carries only in-frame clones and drops some. The sample records approximately 65,000 clones, 80% to 85% being singletons. Sequences were derived from CD4+ or CD8+ T cells sorted from blood, sampled in a trial of the OX40 agonist ivuxolimab. These TCRs come from an adult with an advanced solid tumor such as melanoma, head and neck, liver or kidney cancer.

The chain links TRBV30 to TRBJ1-2; the D is unclear. Per the germline V gene, CDR1 is GTSNPN and CDR2 is SVGIG (reference sequence). The V end lost 4 bases, the J end lost 1 base, and 7 bases lay between the germline ends. This CDR3 contains 12 residues. The CDR3, as DNA: TGTGCCTGGACCCGGCATAACTATGGCTACACCTTC. It encodes CAWTRHNYGYTF.

The chain uses TRBV13 and TRBJ2-3; D remains ambiguous. In germline, CDR1 is PRHDT, CDR2 FYEKMQ (reference sequence). The CDR3 loop spans 14 amino acids. Trimming took 0 bases from V and 8 from J, leaving 12 bases between them. In nucleotides, the CDR3 is TGTGCCAGCAGCTTAGGATTGGCCGAAGGTACGCAGTATTTT. Amino acid sequence: CASSLGLAEGTQYF.

The chain links TRBV7-3 to TRBJ2-2, with TRBD2 matching over 9 bases. Germline trimming cut 1 base from V and 0 bases from J; bases unmatched to any gene: 9. The length of the CDR3 is 19 residues. Germline values: CDR1 SGHTA, CDR2 FQGTGA. As DNA, the CDR3 is TGTGCCAGCAGCTTAAAGTCTCAGCGGGAGGCCGCGAACACCGGGGAGCTGTTTTTT. The encoded protein is CASSLKSQREAANTGELFF. Variable domain in full (rest from reference TRBV7-3 and TRBJ2-2): GAGVSQTPSNKVTEKGKYVELRCDPISGHTALYWYRQSLGQGPEFLIYFQGTGAADDSGLPNDRFFAVRPEGSVSTLKIQRTERGDSAVYLCASSLKSQREAANTGELFFGEGSRLTVL.

The chain employs TRBV28 and TRBJ1-5; 10 positions match TRBD1. After removal of 5 bases from V and 1 base from J, the junction contained 5 bases not matched to a gene. The germline V gene has CDR1 MDHEN and CDR2 SYDVKM. The CDR3 is made up of 16 amino acids. The CDR3 DNA reads as TGTGCCAGCAGTGGGACAGGGGTAGGGAGCAATCAGCCCCAGCATTTT. It codes for CASSGTGVGSNQPQHF. Using reference TRBV28 and TRBJ1-5 for the parts outside the CDR3, the full variable domain is DVKVTQSSRYLVKRTGEKVFLECVQDMDHENMFWYRQDPGLGLRLIYFSYDVKMKEKGDIPEGYSVSREKKERFSLILESASTNQTSMYLCASSGTGVGSNQPQHFGDGTRLSIL.

The chain employs TRBV4-1 and TRBJ2-3, with 9 bases that match TRBD1. The CDR3 runs 14 residues. The V and J ends lost 4 bases and 6 bases, in that order; junction bases with no gene match: 5. Germline V gene sequence: CDR1 MGHRA, CDR2 YSYEKL. Written as DNA, the CDR3 is TGCGCCAGCAGCCCCGGACAGGGGAAGGATACGCAGTATTTT. This sequence encodes CASSPGQGKDTQYF.

In this sample, this clone turned up once. This chain uses TRBV7-2 with TRBJ2-7; 7 bases fit TRBD2. The length of the CDR3 is 14 residues. With 5 bases clipped from V and 3 bases from J, the junction kept 7 bases outside the gene matches. CDR1 is SGHTA, CDR2 FQGNSA, per germline. CDR3: CASSASGTFYEQYF. The CDR3 coding sequence is TGTGCCAGCAGCGCGAGCGGGACTTTCTACGAGCAGTACTTC. The whole variable domain, remainder taken from reference TRBV7-2 and TRBJ2-7, is GAGVSQSPSNKVTEKGKDVELRCDPISGHTALYWYRQSLGQGLEFLIYFQGNSAPDKSGLPSDRFSAERTGGSVSTLTIQRTQQEDSAVYLCASSASGTFYEQYFGPGTRLTVT.

The chain employs TRBV25-1 and TRBJ2-5; D may be TRBD1 (5 bases). V lost 5 bases, J lost 1 base, and 8 bases lay in between. The germline CDR1 and CDR2 sequences are MGHDK and SYGVNS. The CDR3 extends over 13 amino acids. CDR3 nucleotide sequence: TGTGCCAGCAGTATAGACAGCCAAGAGACCCAGTACTTC. It translates to CASSIDSQETQYF.

The gene calls are TRBV28 and TRBJ2-7, with 8 bases aligning to TRBD1. This CDR3 has 14 amino acids. Germline V gene lookup returns CDR1 MDHEN and CDR2 SYDVKM. V was pared by 7 bases and J by 2 bases, with 7 bases of the junction left unmatched. CDR3 sequence reads: CASNPPGQAYEQYF. The CDR3 region has the DNA TGTGCCAGCAATCCCCCGGGACAGGCCTACGAGCAGTACTTC.

V and J are TRBV5-4 and TRBJ2-3, with a possible D match to TRBD2 (5 bases). The CDR3 is 15 amino acids. Trimming took 2 bases from V and 0 from J, leaving 10 bases between them. CDR1 SGHNT and CDR2 YYREEE come from the germline V gene (reference sequence). CDR3 loop: CASSFWTSSTDTQYF. The CDR3 DNA reads as TGTGCCAGCAGCTTCTGGACTTCTAGCACAGATACGCAGTATTTT.

This clone was detected a few times. The chain has TRBV28 and TRBJ1-1; D ambiguous. V lost 4 bases and J 3 bases, leaving 9 bases between the germline ends. Looked up from germline, CDR1 is MDHEN and CDR2 is SYDVKM. This CDR3 has 13 amino acids. CDR3: CASSSMRYTEAFF. As DNA, the CDR3 is TGTGCCAGCAGTTCTATGAGGTACACTGAAGCTTTCTTT.